The 5 T cell receptor beta chains below were found in one sample sequenced in a study of early T cells in non-severe SARS-CoV-2 infection. TCRdb re-called the 5' RACE reads through MiXCR, storing one row per CDR3 protein. Of 45,000 to 50,000 distinct CDR3 sequences listed, roughly 5.3% were seen once; the top ten hold about 4.3%. Sequencing input: whole blood. Receptor source: an adult who was a healthcare worker with PCR-confirmed SARS-CoV-2 infection or an uninfected control (not recorded which).

The rearrangement uses TRBV6-5 and TRBJ2-7, with 9 bases identical to TRBD1. V was clipped by 3 bases and J by 6 bases; unmatched bases: 9. The CDR3 length is 15 residues. Germline V CDR1 and CDR2: MNHEY, SVGAGI. The CDR3 DNA follows: TGTGCCAGCAGTTATGGACAGGGGCCGCCGGTCGAGCAGTACTTC. As protein: CASSYGQGPPVEQYF.

Many counts were recorded for this clonotype. This rearrangement joins TRBV30 to TRBJ1-2; weak D call: TRBD1 (6 bases). Germline-derived CDR1 and CDR2 are GTSNPN and SVGIG (reference sequence). The CDR3 loop spans 11 amino acids. Deletions cut 7 bases from V and 7 bases from J, with 13 bases between. The CDR3 sequence is CAYPGDRGYTF. The CDR3 DNA sequence: TGTGCCTATCCAGGGGACCGTGGCTACACCTTC.

In this sample, this clonotype turned up a few times. The rearrangement links TRBV11-2 to TRBJ2-3, with 9 nucleotides matching TRBD2. V lost 4 bases to trimming and J lost 3 bases; unmatched junction nucleotides: 8. The germline V gene has CDR1 SGHAT and CDR2 FQNNGV. This CDR3 contains 16 residues. For the CDR3, the DNA is TGTGCCAGCAGCTCCTTGGCGGGGGGGCTGACAGATACGCAGTATTTT. This gives the protein CASSSLAGGLTDTQYF.

The chain couples TRBV12-3 or TRBV12-4 to TRBJ2-2, with 8 bases matching TRBD2. The CDR3 runs to 17 residues. V lost 7 bases, J lost 3 bases, and 13 bases stayed unmatched. This chain's CDR3 is CASTLALGGAYTGELFF. In DNA form, the CDR3 reads TGTGCCAGCACTCTCGCGCTCGGGGGGGCCTACACCGGGGAGCTGTTTTTT.

Comment on this clonotype: This may be a read error, as it is one base from a much larger clone. The chain uses TRBV6-5 and TRBJ1-1, with D possibly TRBD1 on 5 matching bases. Germline CDR1 is MNHEY and CDR2 is SVGAGI. The length of the CDR3 is 15 residues. DNA for the CDR3: TGTGCCAGCAGTTACAATGACCGGGGCAACACTGAAGTTTTCTTT. Translated: CASSYNDRGNTEVFF.